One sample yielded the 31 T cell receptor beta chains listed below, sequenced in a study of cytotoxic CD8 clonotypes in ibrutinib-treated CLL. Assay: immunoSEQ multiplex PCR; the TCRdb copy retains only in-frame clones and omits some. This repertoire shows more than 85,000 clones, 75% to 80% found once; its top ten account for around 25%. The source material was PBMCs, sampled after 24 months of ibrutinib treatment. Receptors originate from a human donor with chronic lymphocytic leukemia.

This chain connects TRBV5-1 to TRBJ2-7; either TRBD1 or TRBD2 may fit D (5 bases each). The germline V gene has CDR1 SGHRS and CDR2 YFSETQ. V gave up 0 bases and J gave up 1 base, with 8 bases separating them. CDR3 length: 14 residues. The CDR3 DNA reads TGCGCCAGCAGCTTGGTAGGGGAGTCCTACGAGCAGTACTTC. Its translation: CASSLVGESYEQYF.

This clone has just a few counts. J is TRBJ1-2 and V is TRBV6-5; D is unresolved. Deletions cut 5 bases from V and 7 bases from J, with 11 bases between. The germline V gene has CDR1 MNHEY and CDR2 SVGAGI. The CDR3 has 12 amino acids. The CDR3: CASSASLRGYTF. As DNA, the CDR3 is TGTGCCAGCAGTGCCTCGTTACGTGGCTACACCTTC.

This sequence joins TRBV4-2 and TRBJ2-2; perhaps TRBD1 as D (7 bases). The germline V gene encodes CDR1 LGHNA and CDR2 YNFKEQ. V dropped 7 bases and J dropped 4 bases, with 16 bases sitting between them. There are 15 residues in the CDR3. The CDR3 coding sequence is TGTGCCAGCAAAATCCGACAGGGAGGCACCGGGGAGCTGTTTTTT. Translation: CASKIRQGGTGELFF.

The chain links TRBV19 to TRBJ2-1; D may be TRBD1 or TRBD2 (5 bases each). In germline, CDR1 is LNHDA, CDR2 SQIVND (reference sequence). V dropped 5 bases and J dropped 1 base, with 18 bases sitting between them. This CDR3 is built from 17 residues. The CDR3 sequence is CASSHFPGTVSYNEQFF. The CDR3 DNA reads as TGTGCCAGTAGTCACTTCCCAGGGACCGTATCCTACAATGAGCAGTTCTTC.

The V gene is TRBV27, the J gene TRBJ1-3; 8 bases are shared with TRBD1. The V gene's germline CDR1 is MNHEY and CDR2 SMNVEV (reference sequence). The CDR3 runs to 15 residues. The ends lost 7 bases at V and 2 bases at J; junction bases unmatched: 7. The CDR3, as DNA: TGTGCCAGCAAACCAGGGGGCCTTGCTGGAAACACCATATATTTT. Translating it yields CASKPGGLAGNTIYF.

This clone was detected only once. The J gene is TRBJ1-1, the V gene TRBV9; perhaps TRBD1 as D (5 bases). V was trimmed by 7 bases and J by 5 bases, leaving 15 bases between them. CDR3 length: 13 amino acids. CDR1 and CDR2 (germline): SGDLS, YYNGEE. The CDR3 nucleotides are TGTGCCAGCTCCCAAGGGGCCGGGACTGAAGCTTTCTTT. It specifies CASSQGAGTEAFF.

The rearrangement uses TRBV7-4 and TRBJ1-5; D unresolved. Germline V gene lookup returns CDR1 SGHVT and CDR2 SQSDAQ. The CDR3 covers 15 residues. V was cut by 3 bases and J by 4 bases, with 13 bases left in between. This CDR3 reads CASSFRGSGNQPQHF. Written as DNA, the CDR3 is TGTGCCAGCAGCTTTAGAGGCAGCGGTAATCAGCCCCAGCATTTT.

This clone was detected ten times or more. CDR3 in amino acids: CASSLAGQGGYGYTF. The CDR3 DNA sequence: TGCGCCAGCAGCTTGGCCGGGCAGGGCGGGTATGGCTACACCTTC. This chain connects TRBV5-1 to TRBJ1-2, with a tentative D call TRBD1 (5 bases). V was cut by 0 bases and J by 5 bases, with 14 bases left in between. Germline loops: CDR1 SGHRS, CDR2 YFSETQ. The CDR3 spans 15 residues.

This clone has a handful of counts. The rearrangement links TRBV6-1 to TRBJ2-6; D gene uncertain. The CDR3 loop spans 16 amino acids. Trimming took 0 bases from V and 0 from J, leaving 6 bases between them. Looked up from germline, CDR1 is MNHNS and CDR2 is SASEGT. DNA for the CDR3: TGTGCCAGCAGTGAAGCGACAAACTCTGGGGCCAACGTCCTGACTTTC. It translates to CASSEATNSGANVLTF.

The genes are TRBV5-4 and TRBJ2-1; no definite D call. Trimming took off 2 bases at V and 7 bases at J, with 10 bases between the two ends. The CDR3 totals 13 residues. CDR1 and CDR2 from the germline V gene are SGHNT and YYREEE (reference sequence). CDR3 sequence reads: CASSLGAGNEQFF. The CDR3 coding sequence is TGTGCCAGCAGCTTAGGAGCAGGTAATGAGCAGTTCTTC.

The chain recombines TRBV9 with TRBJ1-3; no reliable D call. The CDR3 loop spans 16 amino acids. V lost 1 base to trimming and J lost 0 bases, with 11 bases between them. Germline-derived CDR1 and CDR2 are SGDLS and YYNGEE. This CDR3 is CASSVFSVSSGNTIYF. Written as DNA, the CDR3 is TGTGCCAGCAGCGTATTTTCAGTGTCCTCTGGAAACACCATATATTTT.

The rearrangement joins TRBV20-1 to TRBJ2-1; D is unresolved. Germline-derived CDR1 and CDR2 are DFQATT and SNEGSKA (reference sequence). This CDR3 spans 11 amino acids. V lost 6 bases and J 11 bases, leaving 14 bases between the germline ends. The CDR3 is CSAPVGQQQFF. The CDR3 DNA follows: TGCAGTGCACCCGTAGGTCAACAGCAGTTCTTC.

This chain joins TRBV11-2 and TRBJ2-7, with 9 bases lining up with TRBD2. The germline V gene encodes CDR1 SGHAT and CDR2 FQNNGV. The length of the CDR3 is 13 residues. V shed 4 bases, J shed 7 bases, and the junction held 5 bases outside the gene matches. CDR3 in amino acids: CASSYGLAREQYF. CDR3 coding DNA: TGTGCCAGCAGCTACGGACTAGCGAGAGAGCAGTACTTC.

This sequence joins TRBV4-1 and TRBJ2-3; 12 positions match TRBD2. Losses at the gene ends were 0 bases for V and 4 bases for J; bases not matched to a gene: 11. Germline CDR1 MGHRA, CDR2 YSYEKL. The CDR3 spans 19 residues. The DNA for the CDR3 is TGCGCCAGCAGCCAAGACACTAGCGGGAGGCTAGCGGTCGCAGATACGCAGTATTTT. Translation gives CASSQDTSGRLAVADTQYF.

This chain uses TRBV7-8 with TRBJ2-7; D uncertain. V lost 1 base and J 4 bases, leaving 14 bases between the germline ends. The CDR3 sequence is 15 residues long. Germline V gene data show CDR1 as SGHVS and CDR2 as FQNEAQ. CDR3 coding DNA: TGTGCCAGCAGCTTAGTTGGAGACATAAGATACGAGCAGTACTTC. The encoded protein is CASSLVGDIRYEQYF.

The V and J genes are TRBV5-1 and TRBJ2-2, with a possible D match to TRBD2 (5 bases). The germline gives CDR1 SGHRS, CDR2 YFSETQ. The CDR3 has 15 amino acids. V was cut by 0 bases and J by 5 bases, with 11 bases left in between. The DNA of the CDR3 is TGCGCCAGCAGCTTGGTGCGGGTTGGAACCGGGGAGCTGTTTTTT. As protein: CASSLVRVGTGELFF.

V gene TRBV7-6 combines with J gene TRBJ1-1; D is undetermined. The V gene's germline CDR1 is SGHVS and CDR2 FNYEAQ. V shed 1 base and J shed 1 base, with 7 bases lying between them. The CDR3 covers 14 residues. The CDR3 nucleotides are TGTGCCAGCAGCTTAGTTTCAGGGAACACTGAAGCTTTCTTT. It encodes CASSLVSGNTEAFF. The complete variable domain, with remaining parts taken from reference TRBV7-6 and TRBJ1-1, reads GAGVSQSPRYKVTKRGQDVALRCDPISGHVSLYWYRQALGQGPEFLTYFNYEAQQDKSGLPNDRFSAERPEGSISTLTIQRTEQRDSAMYRCASSLVSGNTEAFFGQGTRLTVV.

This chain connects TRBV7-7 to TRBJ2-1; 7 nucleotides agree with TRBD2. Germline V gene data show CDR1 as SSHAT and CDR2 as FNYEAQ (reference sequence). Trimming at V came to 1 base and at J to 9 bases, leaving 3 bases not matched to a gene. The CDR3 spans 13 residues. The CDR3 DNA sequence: TGTGCCAGCAGCTTAGTAGTAGCGGGTGAGCAGTTCTTC. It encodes CASSLVVAGEQFF.

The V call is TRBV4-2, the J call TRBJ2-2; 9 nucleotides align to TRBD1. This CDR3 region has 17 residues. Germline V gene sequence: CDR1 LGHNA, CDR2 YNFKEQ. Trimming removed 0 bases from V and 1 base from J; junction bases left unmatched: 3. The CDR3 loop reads CASSQEPGQGNTGELFF. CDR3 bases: TGTGCCAGCAGCCAAGAACCGGGACAGGGGAACACCGGGGAGCTGTTTTTT.

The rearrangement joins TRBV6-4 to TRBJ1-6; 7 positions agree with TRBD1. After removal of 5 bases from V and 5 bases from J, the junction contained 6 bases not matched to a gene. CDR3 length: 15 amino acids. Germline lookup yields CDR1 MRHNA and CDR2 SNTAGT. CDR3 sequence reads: CASSLNRGDNSPLHF. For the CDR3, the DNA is TGTGCCAGCAGTCTCAACAGGGGTGATAATTCACCCCTCCACTTT.

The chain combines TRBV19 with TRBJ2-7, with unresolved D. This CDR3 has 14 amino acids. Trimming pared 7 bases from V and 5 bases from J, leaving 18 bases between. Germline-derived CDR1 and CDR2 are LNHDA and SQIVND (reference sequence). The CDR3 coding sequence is TGTGCCAGTAAACCCCACGAAGGTGGCAACGAGCAGTACTTC. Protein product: CASKPHEGGNEQYF.

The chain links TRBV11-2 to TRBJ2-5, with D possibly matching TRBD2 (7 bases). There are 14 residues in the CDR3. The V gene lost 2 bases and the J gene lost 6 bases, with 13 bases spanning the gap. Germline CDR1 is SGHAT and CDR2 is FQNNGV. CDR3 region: CASSLIVGGQTQYF. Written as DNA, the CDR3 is TGTGCCAGCAGCTTAATTGTCGGGGGGCAGACCCAGTACTTC.

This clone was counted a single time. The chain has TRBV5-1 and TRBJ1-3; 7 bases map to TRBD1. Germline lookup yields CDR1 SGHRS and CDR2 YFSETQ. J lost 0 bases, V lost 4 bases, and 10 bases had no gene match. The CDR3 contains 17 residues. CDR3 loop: CASSSYRGGSSGNTIYF. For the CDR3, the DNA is TGCGCCAGCAGCAGCTACCGAGGGGGCTCCTCTGGAAACACCATATATTTT.

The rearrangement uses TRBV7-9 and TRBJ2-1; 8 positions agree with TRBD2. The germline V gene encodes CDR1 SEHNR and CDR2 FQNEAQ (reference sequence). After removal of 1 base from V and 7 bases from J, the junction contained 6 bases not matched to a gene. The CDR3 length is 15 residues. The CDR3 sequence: CASSLEAGVRNEQFF. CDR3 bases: TGTGCCAGCAGCTTAGAAGCGGGAGTACGGAATGAGCAGTTCTTC.

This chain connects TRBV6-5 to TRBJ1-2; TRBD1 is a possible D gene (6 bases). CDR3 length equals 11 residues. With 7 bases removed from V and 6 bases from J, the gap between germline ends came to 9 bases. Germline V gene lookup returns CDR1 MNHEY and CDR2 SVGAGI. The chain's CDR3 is CASTRGNGYTF. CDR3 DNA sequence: TGTGCCAGCACCAGGGGAAATGGCTACACCTTC.

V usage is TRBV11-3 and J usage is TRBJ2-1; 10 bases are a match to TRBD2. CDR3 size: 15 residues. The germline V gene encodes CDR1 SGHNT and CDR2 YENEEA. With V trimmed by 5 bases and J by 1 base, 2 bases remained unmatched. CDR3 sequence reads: CASSPAGGSYNEQFF. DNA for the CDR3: TGTGCCAGCAGCCCAGCGGGAGGGTCCTACAATGAGCAGTTCTTC. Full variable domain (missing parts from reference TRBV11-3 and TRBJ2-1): EAGVVQSPRYKIIEKKQPVAFWCNPISGHNTLYWYLQNLGQGPELLIRYENEEAVDDSQLPKDRFSAERLKGVDSTLKIQPAELGDSAVYLCASSPAGGSYNEQFFGPGTRLTVL.

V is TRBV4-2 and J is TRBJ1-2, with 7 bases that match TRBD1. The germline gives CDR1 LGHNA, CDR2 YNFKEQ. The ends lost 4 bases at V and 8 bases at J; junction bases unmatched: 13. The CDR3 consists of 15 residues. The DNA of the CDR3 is TGTGCCAGCAGCCCCGAAGGGAAAGGGGGCCAAGGCTACACCTTC. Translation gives CASSPEGKGGQGYTF.

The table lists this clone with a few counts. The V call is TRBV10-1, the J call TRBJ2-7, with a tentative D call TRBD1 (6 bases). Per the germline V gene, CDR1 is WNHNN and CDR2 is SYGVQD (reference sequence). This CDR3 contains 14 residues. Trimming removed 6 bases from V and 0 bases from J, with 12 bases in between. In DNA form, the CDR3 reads TGCGCCAGCAGCCCTGGGGGCACCTCCTACGAGCAGTACTTC. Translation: CASSPGGTSYEQYF.

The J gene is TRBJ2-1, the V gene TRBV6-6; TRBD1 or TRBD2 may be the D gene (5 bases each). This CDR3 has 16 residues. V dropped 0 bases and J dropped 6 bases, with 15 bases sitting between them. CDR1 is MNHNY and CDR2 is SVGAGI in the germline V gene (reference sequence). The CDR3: CASSYSGATWGNEQFF. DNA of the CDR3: TGTGCCAGCAGTTACTCCGGGGCGACATGGGGCAATGAGCAGTTCTTC.

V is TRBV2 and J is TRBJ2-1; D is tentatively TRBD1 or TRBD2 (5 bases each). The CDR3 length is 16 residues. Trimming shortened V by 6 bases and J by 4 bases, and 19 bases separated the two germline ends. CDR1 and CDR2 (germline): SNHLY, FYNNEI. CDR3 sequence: CASRGLWQGAYNEQFF. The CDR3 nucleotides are TGTGCCAGCAGGGGGCTATGGCAGGGAGCTTACAATGAGCAGTTCTTC.

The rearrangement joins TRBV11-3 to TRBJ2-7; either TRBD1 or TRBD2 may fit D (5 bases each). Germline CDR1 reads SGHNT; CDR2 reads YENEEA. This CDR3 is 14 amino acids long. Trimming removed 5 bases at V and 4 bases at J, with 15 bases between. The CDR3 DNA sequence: TGTGCCAGCAGCCCAGAGGGGTTCCCTTACGAGCAGTACTTC. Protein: CASSPEGFPYEQYF.